What follows are 5 T cell receptor beta chains derived from one specimen sequenced in a study of spatial heterogeneity in lung cancer. Time point here: blood at routine non-recurrence follow-up after resection. TCRdb used MiXCR to reprocess the 5' RACE reads, holding one entry per CDR3 protein. The sample holds about 94,000 distinct CDR3 sequences; roughly a fifth are singletons and the top ten take 20% to 25%. The sample here was PBMCs, taken at follow-up. Receptors were obtained from a male donor with early-stage non-small cell lung cancer.

The V call is TRBV5-1, the J call TRBJ2-1, with D possibly being TRBD2 (6 bases). Per the germline V gene, CDR1 is SGHRS and CDR2 is YFSETQ. Trimming shortened V by 2 bases and J by 6 bases, and 12 bases separated the two germline ends. The CDR3 has 14 residues. CDR3 in amino acids: CASSLIAGSNEQFF. Here the CDR3 DNA reads TGCGCCAGCAGCTTAATCGCGGGGAGCAATGAGCAGTTCTTC.

This clonotype was observed a handful of times. CDR3 nucleotides: TGTGCCGTTGGACAGGGGGCTAACTATGGCTACACCTTC. Protein sequence: CAVGQGANYGYTF. This chain joins TRBV24-1 and TRBJ1-2, with TRBD1 matching 10 bases. Germline CDR1 and CDR2: KGHDR and SFDVKD. Germline trimming cut 12 bases from V and 0 bases from J; bases unmatched to any gene: 3. The CDR3 has 13 residues.

The chain has TRBV7-2 and TRBJ2-1, with D perhaps TRBD2 (6 bases). The CDR3 loop spans 16 amino acids. Per the germline V gene, CDR1 is SGHTA and CDR2 is FQGNSA. The V gene lost 5 bases and the J gene lost 7 bases, with 21 bases spanning the gap. The CDR3: CASSPNRLARGNEQFF. DNA of the CDR3: TGTGCCAGCAGCCCCAATAGGCTAGCGAGGGGAAATGAGCAGTTCTTC.

CDR3 region: CASSARTGTGVNQRNSPLHF. The CDR3 DNA is TGCGCCAGCAGCGCCAGAACCGGGACAGGGGTTAATCAGAGGAATTCACCCCTCCACTTT. The rearrangement joins TRBV5-1 to TRBJ1-6, with 10 nucleotides matching TRBD1. CDR1 and CDR2 (germline): SGHRS, YFSETQ. The CDR3 is made up of 20 amino acids. J was trimmed by 7 bases and V by 4 bases; bases with no gene match: 20.

J is TRBJ1-4 and V is TRBV4-3; weak D call: TRBD1 (6 bases). This CDR3 comprises 17 residues. Per germline, CDR1 LGHNA and CDR2 YSLEER. Trimming removed 0 bases from V and 7 bases from J, with 18 bases in between. The DNA for the CDR3 is TGCGCCAGCAGCCAAGATCTCCGGAGGGGGGGTGGTGAAAAACTGTTTTTT. It encodes CASSQDLRRGGGEKLFF.